One sample yielded the 11 T cell receptor beta chains listed below, sequenced in a study of identifying expanded T cells in peripheral blood. The method was immunoSEQ multiplex PCR; TCRdb's version includes in-frame clones alone and lacks a portion of them. Of 50,000 to 75,000 clones detected, under 85% appear once; the ten largest clones hold approximately 17%. The sequenced sample was blood. These receptors were obtained from a person aged 18 to 70 in good health.

The chain recombines TRBV27 with TRBJ2-1, with D possibly being TRBD1 (6 bases). The CDR3 runs 14 residues. The germline V gene has CDR1 MNHEY and CDR2 SMNVEV (reference sequence). Trimming stripped 1 base from V and 3 bases from J, with 7 bases between. Written as DNA, the CDR3 is TGTGCCAGCAGTTTATTACAGGGCTACAATGAGCAGTTCTTC. Encoded protein: CASSLLQGYNEQFF.

Ten or more counts support this clone. This chain links TRBV7-8 with TRBJ1-1; D call uncertain. V lost 4 bases and J lost 1, with 13 bases in between. Germline CDR1 is SGHVS and CDR2 is FQNEAQ. CDR3 length equals 15 residues. DNA for the CDR3: TGTGCCAGCAGCTCCTACACAGAACGGAACACTGAAGCTTTCTTT. It codes for CASSSYTERNTEAFF.

The chain is built from TRBV6-5 and TRBJ1-3; maybe TRBD1 (5 bases). Trimming stripped 4 bases from V and 1 base from J, with 11 bases between. The CDR3 extends over 15 amino acids. The germline V gene has CDR1 MNHEY and CDR2 SVGAGI. The CDR3 region has the DNA TGTGCCAGCAGTTCCACCGGGACGTCTGGAAACACCATATATTTT. Its translation is CASSSTGTSGNTIYF.

The V gene is TRBV6-1, the J gene TRBJ1-2; D possibly corresponds to TRBD1 (5 bases). Germline V gene lookup returns CDR1 MNHNS and CDR2 SASEGT. CDR3 length: 12 residues. Trimming cost V 10 bases and J 4 bases, with 13 bases left between them. CDR3 bases: TGTGCCACCAGGGACTGGATCTATGGCTACACCTTC. As protein: CATRDWIYGYTF.

In nucleotides, the CDR3 is TGTGCCAGCAGTGAACATCGGGGGTCTGGGGCCAACGTCCTGACTTTC. Protein sequence: CASSEHRGSGANVLTF. J is TRBJ2-6 and V is TRBV6-1; D might be TRBD2 (6 bases). Germline assignment: CDR1 MNHNS and CDR2 SASEGT. The CDR3 covers 16 residues. Trimming removed 2 bases from V and 1 base from J, with 9 bases in between.

This clone was observed a few times. The rearrangement uses TRBV27 and TRBJ2-1; 9 bases line up with TRBD2. The CDR3 is 16 residues long. Trimming took 10 bases from V and 7 from J; bases not matched to a gene: 17. Germline-derived CDR1 and CDR2 are MNHEY and SMNVEV (reference sequence). The CDR3 is CATYLAGARRRNEQFF. Written as DNA, the CDR3 is TGTGCCACTTATTTAGCGGGGGCCCGTAGGAGGAATGAGCAGTTCTTC.

The gene calls are TRBV27 and TRBJ2-2, with D unresolved. From germline, CDR1 is MNHEY and CDR2 SMNVEV (reference sequence). The V gene lost 2 bases and the J gene lost 5 bases, with 15 bases spanning the gap. The CDR3 loop spans 16 amino acids. CDR3 nucleotide sequence: TGTGCCAGCAGTTTACTCGGAAGGGTGGCGACCGGGGAGCTGTTTTTT. Its protein is CASSLLGRVATGELFF.

The V gene is TRBV19, the J gene TRBJ1-5; unclear D gene. The germline gives CDR1 LNHDA, CDR2 SQIVND (reference sequence). This CDR3 is built from 14 residues. Trimming removed 9 bases from V and 0 bases from J, with 12 bases in between. DNA for the CDR3: TGTGCCAGCACGGACGGTTATAGCAATCAGCCCCAGCATTTT. Protein sequence: CASTDGYSNQPQHF.

The rearrangement joins TRBV6-1 to TRBJ1-2; TRBD1 is a possible D gene (5 bases). In germline, CDR1 is MNHNS, CDR2 SASEGT. Trimming removed 0 bases from V and 2 bases from J, with 13 bases in between. This CDR3 contains 16 residues. CDR3 protein: CASSEAGARLNYGYTF. As DNA, the CDR3 is TGTGCCAGCAGTGAAGCCGGGGCGCGTTTAAACTATGGCTACACCTTC.

The sample holds a few counts of this clone. The chain has TRBV30 and TRBJ2-5; TRBD1 agrees at 11 bases. CDR1 is GTSNPN, CDR2 SVGIG, per germline (reference sequence). The CDR3 totals 12 residues. V shed 5 bases, J shed 4 bases, and the junction held 0 bases outside the gene matches. CDR3 sequence: CAWGTGGETQYF. CDR3 DNA: TGTGCCTGGGGGACAGGGGGAGAGACCCAGTACTTC.

The chain couples TRBV19 to TRBJ1-5; D gene uncertain. The CDR3 has 14 amino acids. Trimming took off 7 bases at V and 3 bases at J, with 13 bases between the two ends. Per germline, CDR1 LNHDA and CDR2 SQIVND (reference sequence). The CDR3 here is CASKQLRVNQPQHF. The CDR3 DNA reads TGTGCCAGTAAACAATTACGGGTCAATCAGCCCCAGCATTTT.